The 5 T cell receptor beta chains in this list originate from one sample, sequenced in a study of PD-1 blockade in classical Hodgkin lymphoma. Time point given: cycle 4 day 1 (C4D1), after less than 7 weeks of nivolumab. Patients all relapsed after autologous stem cell transplantation, and there was variation in brentuximab vedotin exposure. The investigators isolated CD8+ T cells from thawed PBMCs using magnetic negative selection. The protocol was immunoSEQ multiplex PCR, while the TCRdb copy is restricted to in-frame clones and leaves out a portion. This table holds 15,000 or so clones, roughly 89% found once. This specimen consisted of CD8+ T cells from blood, obtained before the fourth cycle of nivolumab. These receptor sequences come from a human donor with classical Hodgkin lymphoma.

The genes are TRBV4-1 and TRBJ2-5; no reliable D call. The CDR3 sequence is 15 residues long. Germline-derived CDR1 and CDR2 are MGHRA and YSYEKL. V lost 2 bases, J lost 1 base, and 11 bases lay in between. The CDR3 DNA follows: TGCGCCAGCAGCCAAATCGGCCAGGCCCAAGAGACCCAGTACTTC. It yields the protein CASSQIGQAQETQYF.

This clone was counted once. The genes are TRBV4-2 and TRBJ2-7; a weak D match, TRBD1 (5 bases). CDR1 is LGHNA and CDR2 is YNFKEQ in the germline V gene. Trimming took 0 bases from V and 3 from J, leaving 18 bases between them. The CDR3 runs 17 residues. CDR3 region: CASSQEGAPAINYEQYF. DNA of the CDR3: TGTGCCAGCAGCCAAGAAGGGGCCCCCGCAATTAACTACGAGCAGTACTTC.

The DNA of the CDR3 is TGCGCCAGCAGCCCTACAGGTGGGGGGTTCGGCTCCTACGAGCAGTACTTC. It encodes CASSPTGGGFGSYEQYF. The chain couples TRBV5-1 to TRBJ2-7, with D perhaps matching TRBD2 (6 bases). Germline V gives CDR1 SGHRS, CDR2 YFSETQ. Trimming shortened V by 4 bases and J by 0 bases, and 20 bases separated the two germline ends. The CDR3 covers 17 residues.

The V gene is TRBV5-5, the J gene TRBJ2-7, with 10 positions matching TRBD2. This CDR3 has 16 residues. Unmatched junction bases numbered 8, after V lost 2 bases and J lost 3 bases. Germline CDR1 is SGHKS and CDR2 is YYEKEE (reference sequence). The CDR3 is CASSFGGLAVYYEQYF. The CDR3 bases are TGTGCCAGCAGCTTCGGCGGACTAGCGGTGTACTACGAGCAGTACTTC.

The rearrangement uses TRBV28 and TRBJ2-1; 7 bases are a match to TRBD1. The CDR3 sequence is 14 residues long. Trimming cost V 4 bases and J 8 bases; bases outside gene matches: 8. Germline V lookup: CDR1 MDHEN, CDR2 SYDVKM. This chain's CDR3 is CASSSQTGYHEQFF. The CDR3 DNA is TGTGCCAGCAGTTCCCAGACAGGGTACCATGAGCAGTTCTTC. The full variable domain, completed using reference TRBV28 and TRBJ2-1, is DVKVTQSSRYLVKRTGEKVFLECVQDMDHENMFWYRQDPGLGLRLIYFSYDVKMKEKGDIPEGYSVSREKKERFSLILESASTNQTSMYLCASSSQTGYHEQFFGPGTRLTVL.